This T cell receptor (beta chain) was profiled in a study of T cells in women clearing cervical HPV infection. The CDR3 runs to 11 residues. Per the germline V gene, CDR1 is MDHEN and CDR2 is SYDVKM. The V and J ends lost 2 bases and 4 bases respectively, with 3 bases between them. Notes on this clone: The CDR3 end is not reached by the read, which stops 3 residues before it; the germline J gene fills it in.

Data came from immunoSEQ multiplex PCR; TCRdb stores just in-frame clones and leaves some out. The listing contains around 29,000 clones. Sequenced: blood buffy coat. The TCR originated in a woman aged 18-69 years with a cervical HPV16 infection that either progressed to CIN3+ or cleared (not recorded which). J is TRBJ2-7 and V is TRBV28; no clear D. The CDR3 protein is CASSLRYEQYF. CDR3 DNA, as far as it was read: TGTGCCAGCAGTTTAAGGTACGAG.